The 7 T cell receptor beta chains below all came from one sample that was sequenced in a study of T cells in Graves' hyperthyroidism and ophthalmopathy. There were TCR beta CDR3 regions amplified from RNA transcripts. The HTBI primer set was used in a first-round RT-PCR of the TCR CDR3. Using its own MiXCR run on the multiplex PCR reads, TCRdb lists one record per CDR3 protein. The profile shows approximately 330,000 distinct CDR3 sequences, approximately 14% of them singletons. Sequenced material: blood. The receptors were gathered from a woman aged 40 to 50 with Graves' ophthalmopathy.

This clonotype was recorded at least ten times. This chain uses TRBV6-1 with TRBJ1-5, with D perhaps matching TRBD1 (6 bases). Trimming removed 6 bases from V and 4 bases from J, with 16 bases in between. The germline V gene encodes CDR1 MNHNS and CDR2 SASEGT. There are 15 residues in the CDR3. The CDR3 sequence: CASRRGVGSNQPQHF. The CDR3 region has the DNA TGTGCCAGCAGAAGGGGGGTCGGATCAAATCAGCCCCAGCATTTT.

This clonotype appeared a few times. It may be a read error: a sequence one base away is much more abundant. This rearrangement joins TRBV6-1 to TRBJ1-2; D is unclear. V shed 2 bases and J shed 7 bases, with 11 bases lying between them. Germline values: CDR1 MNHNS, CDR2 SASEGT. This CDR3 region has 13 residues. In DNA, the CDR3 is TGTGCCAGCAGTGAATTTCGGGCCACTGGCTACACCTTC. It encodes CASSEFRATGYTF.

This clonotype has at least ten counts. This chain connects TRBV7-9 to TRBJ1-2; no reliable D call. Germline assignment: CDR1 SEHNR and CDR2 FQNEAQ (reference sequence). This CDR3 comprises 13 residues. Trimming removed 5 bases from V and 3 bases from J, with 10 bases in between. This chain's CDR3 is CASSRDTDYGYTF. In DNA form, the CDR3 reads TGTGCCAGCAGCCGAGACACAGACTATGGCTACACCTTC.

Regarding this clonotype: Possible read error: a much larger clone is one base away. The chain links TRBV10-1 to TRBJ1-3; D gene ambiguous. From germline, CDR1 is WNHNN and CDR2 SYGVQD (reference sequence). The CDR3 spans 18 residues. The CDR3 region is CAGSDPSEQTSSGNTIYF. CDR3 sequence (DNA): TGCGCCGGCAGTGACCCCTCGGAGCAAACAAGCTCTGGAAACACCATATATTTT.

This clonotype appeared many times. V and J are TRBV7-8 and TRBJ1-6, with TRBD1 as a possible D gene (6 bases). Germline V CDR1 and CDR2: SGHVS, FQNEAQ. Trimming pared 5 bases from V and 9 bases from J, leaving 17 bases between. The CDR3 runs to 15 residues. CDR3 nucleotides: TGTGCCAGCAGCACAGACGGGGGGCTGGGTTCACCCCTCCACTTT. It specifies CASSTDGGLGSPLHF.

This clonotype was detected ten times or more. The CDR3 reads CASSPAAGTPGELFF. The DNA for the CDR3 is TGTGCCAGCAGCCCCGCCGCAGGGACCCCCGGGGAGCTGTTTTTT. The chain has TRBV7-2 and TRBJ2-2; perhaps D is TRBD1 or TRBD2 (5 bases each). V lost 5 bases and J 6 bases, leaving 16 bases between the germline ends. CDR1 and CDR2 from the germline V gene are SGHTA and FQGNSA. The CDR3 spans 15 residues.

This clonotype occurred a few times. The J gene is TRBJ1-1, the V gene TRBV25-1; 8 bases map to TRBD1. CDR3 length equals 15 residues. Germline V gene sequence: CDR1 MGHDK, CDR2 SYGVNS. The ends lost 3 bases at V and 4 bases at J; junction bases unmatched: 7. The CDR3 coding sequence is TGTGCCAGCAGTGAGTGGGACAGGTTGGGCACTGAAGCTTTCTTT. It yields the protein CASSEWDRLGTEAFF. Combining the CDR3 with reference TRBV25-1 and TRBJ1-1 gives the whole variable domain EADIYQTPRYLVIGTGKKITLECSQTMGHDKMYWYQQDPGMELHLIHYSYGVNSTEKGDLSSESTVSRIRTEHFPLTLESARPSHTSQYLCASSEWDRLGTEAFFGQGTRLTVV.